One sample yielded the 9 T cell receptor beta chains listed below, sequenced in a study of blood T cell repertoires in COVID-19. Assay used: immunoSEQ multiplex PCR; TCRdb lists only in-frame clones, some missing. Among under 200,000 clones listed, over 75% were seen once. The sequencing sample was made of peripheral blood. The receptors come from a man between 70 and 80 years old who had recovered from COVID-19.

The chain couples TRBV9 to TRBJ2-7; 7 bases are shared with TRBD1. V dropped 2 bases and J dropped 4; count of bases not matched to a gene: 6. Per germline, CDR1 SGDLS and CDR2 YYNGEE. This CDR3 has 14 residues. The CDR3 bases are TGTGCCAGCAGCGTCCGACAGGGCGGGTACGAGCAGTACTTC. It yields the protein CASSVRQGGYEQYF. Complete variable domain (other parts from reference TRBV9 and TRBJ2-7): DSGVTQTPKHLITATGQRVTLRCSPRSGDLSVYWYQQSLDQGLQFLIQYYNGEERAKGNILERFSAQQFPDLHSELNLSSLELGDSALYFCASSVRQGGYEQYFGPGTRLTVT.

This clone came up once. This chain uses TRBV5-4 with TRBJ2-5; 7 bases are a match to TRBD1. The length of the CDR3 is 16 residues. The V gene's germline CDR1 is SGHNT and CDR2 YYREEE (reference sequence). J lost 5 bases, V lost 3 bases, and 13 bases had no gene match. This CDR3 reads CASSSEGTVIGETQYF. The CDR3 nucleotides read TGTGCCAGCAGCTCGGAAGGGACAGTTATTGGGGAGACCCAGTACTTC.

The chain uses TRBV5-4 and TRBJ2-1; 9 bases align to TRBD2. Trimming took 0 bases from V and 7 from J; bases not matched to a gene: 8. CDR1 is SGHNT and CDR2 is YYREEE in the germline V gene (reference sequence). This CDR3 spans 16 amino acids. This CDR3 is CASSLDSGSGWNEQFF. The CDR3 coding sequence is TGTGCCAGCAGCTTGGATAGCGGGAGCGGCTGGAATGAGCAGTTCTTC.

The chain combines TRBV5-4 with TRBJ1-6; a possible D gene is TRBD1 (5 bases). Trimming took off 4 bases at V and 0 bases at J, with 14 bases between the two ends. The CDR3 sequence is 17 residues long. Germline V gene lookup returns CDR1 SGHNT and CDR2 YYREEE (reference sequence). The CDR3 sequence: CASSGGLSSSYNSPLHF. The DNA for the CDR3 is TGTGCCAGCAGCGGGGGACTTTCAAGCTCCTATAATTCACCCCTCCACTTT.

This clone appeared a few times. This chain uses TRBV9 with TRBJ2-1; maybe TRBD2 (5 bases). The CDR3 runs to 13 residues. Between the trimmed V and J ends, which lost 0 bases and 8 bases, there was a span of 9 bases. CDR1 is SGDLS and CDR2 is YYNGEE in the germline V gene. The CDR3 is CASSVVEGDEQFF. DNA for the CDR3: TGTGCCAGCAGCGTAGTCGAGGGAGATGAGCAGTTCTTC.

V gene TRBV7-8 combines with J gene TRBJ2-2, with 14 positions matching TRBD2. The CDR3 is 16 residues long. Germline lookup yields CDR1 SGHVS and CDR2 FQNEAQ. V trimming: 5 bases; J trimming: 5 bases; junction bases outside the gene matches: 4. The DNA of the CDR3 is TGTGCCAGCAGCCTGCGGACTAGCGGGAGGACCGGGGAGCTGTTTTTT. The encoded protein is CASSLRTSGRTGELFF.

This chain connects TRBV18 to TRBJ1-5; TRBD1 matches at 8 bases. V lost 3 bases, J lost 9 bases, and 10 bases stayed unmatched. Germline CDR1 reads KGHSH; CDR2 reads LQKENI. This CDR3 comprises 15 residues. The CDR3 spells CASSPIPGQEGPQHF. In DNA form, the CDR3 reads TGTGCCAGCTCACCTATTCCGGGACAGGAGGGGCCCCAGCATTTT.

This chain connects TRBV6-6 to TRBJ2-3; 9 positions agree with TRBD2. Germline V gives CDR1 MNHNY, CDR2 SVGAGI (reference sequence). Losses at the gene ends were 6 bases for V and 4 bases for J; bases not matched to a gene: 11. This CDR3 contains 16 residues. CDR3 protein: CASRPVFAGGPDTQYF. CDR3 in DNA: TGTGCCAGCAGGCCCGTATTTGCGGGAGGGCCAGATACGCAGTATTTT.

The chain carries TRBV24-1 and TRBJ1-5, with 9 bases identical to TRBD1. Germline assignment: CDR1 KGHDR and CDR2 SFDVKD. With V trimmed by 3 bases and J by 4 bases, 15 bases remained unmatched. The CDR3 consists of 19 residues. CDR3 bases: TGTGCCACCAGTGATAGGATTAGGACAGGGGAGGGGGAAAATCAGCCCCAGCATTTT. Protein product: CATSDRIRTGEGENQPQHF.